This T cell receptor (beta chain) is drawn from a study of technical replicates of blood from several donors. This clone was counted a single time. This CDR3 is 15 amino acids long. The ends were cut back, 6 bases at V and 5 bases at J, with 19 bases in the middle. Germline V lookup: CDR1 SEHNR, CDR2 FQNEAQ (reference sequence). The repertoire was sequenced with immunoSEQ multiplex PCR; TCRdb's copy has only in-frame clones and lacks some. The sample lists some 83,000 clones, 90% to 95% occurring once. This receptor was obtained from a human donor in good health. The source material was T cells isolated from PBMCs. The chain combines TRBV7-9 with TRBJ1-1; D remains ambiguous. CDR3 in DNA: TGTGCCAGCAGTCTTAAAGCAGTCGAGGATACTGAAGCTTTCTTT. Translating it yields CASSLKAVEDTEAFF.